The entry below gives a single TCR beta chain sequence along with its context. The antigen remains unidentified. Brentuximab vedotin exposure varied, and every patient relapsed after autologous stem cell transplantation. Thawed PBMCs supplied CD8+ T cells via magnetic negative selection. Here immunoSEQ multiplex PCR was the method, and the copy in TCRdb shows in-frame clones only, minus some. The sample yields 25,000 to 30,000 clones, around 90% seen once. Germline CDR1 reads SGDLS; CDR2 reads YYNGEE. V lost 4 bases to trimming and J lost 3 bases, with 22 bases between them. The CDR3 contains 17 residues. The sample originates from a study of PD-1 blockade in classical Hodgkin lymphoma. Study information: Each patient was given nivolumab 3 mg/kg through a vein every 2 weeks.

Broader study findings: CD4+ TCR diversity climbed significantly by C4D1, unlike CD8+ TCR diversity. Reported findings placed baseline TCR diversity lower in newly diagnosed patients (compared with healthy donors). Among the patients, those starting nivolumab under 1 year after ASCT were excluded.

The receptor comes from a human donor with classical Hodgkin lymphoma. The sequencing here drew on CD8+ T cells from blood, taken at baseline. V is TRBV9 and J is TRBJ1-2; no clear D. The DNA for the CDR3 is TGTGCCAGCAGCTCAAGGGATGCGGGGTTAGAACACTATGGCTACACCTTC. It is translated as CASSSRDAGLEHYGYTF.